The 14 T cell receptor beta chains listed next were all sequenced from one sample in a study of blood T cell repertoires in COVID-19. The table came from immunoSEQ multiplex PCR; TCRdb's copy has only in-frame clones and leaves some out. The table lists around 280,000 clones, about 90% of them singletons. Input material: peripheral blood. The receptors here all came from a woman younger than 45 who had recovered from COVID-19.

This clone was picked up one time. This sequence joins TRBV18 and TRBJ2-2, with D perhaps TRBD2 (5 bases). This CDR3 region has 12 residues. Germline lookup yields CDR1 KGHSH and CDR2 LQKENI. With 2 bases removed from V and 7 bases from J, the gap between germline ends came to 5 bases. CDR3 residues: CASSPEGGELFF. DNA for the CDR3: TGTGCCAGCTCACCAGAGGGCGGGGAGCTGTTTTTT.

This sequence joins TRBV7-6 and TRBJ2-3; 14 nucleotides line up with TRBD2. The length of the CDR3 is 16 residues. The junction had 6 bases not matched to a gene; V was cut back by 5 bases and J by 5 bases. The germline V gene encodes CDR1 SGHVS and CDR2 FNYEAQ. The CDR3 DNA sequence: TGTGCCAGCAGCCCGACTAGCGGGAGGGGAGGAGATACGCAGTATTTT. This sequence encodes CASSPTSGRGGDTQYF. The full variable domain, in which reference TRBV7-6 and TRBJ2-3 provide the parts outside the CDR3, is GAGVSQSPRYKVTKRGQDVALRCDPISGHVSLYWYRQALGQGPEFLTYFNYEAQQDKSGLPNDRFSAERPEGSISTLTIQRTEQRDSAMYRCASSPTSGRGGDTQYFGPGTRLTVL.

V usage is TRBV6-4 and J usage is TRBJ2-7; the match to TRBD2 covers 9 bases. This CDR3 has 15 amino acids. CDR1 and CDR2 from the germline V gene are MRHNA and SNTAGT. The junction had 9 bases not matched to a gene; V was cut back by 8 bases and J by 1 base. The CDR3 DNA reads TGTGCCAGCCGCGGGGGGGGGCTGCCATCCTACGAGCAGTACTTC. Protein: CASRGGGLPSYEQYF.

The rearrangement uses TRBV30 and TRBJ2-7; D unclear. The CDR3 runs 13 residues. Germline V gives CDR1 GTSNPN, CDR2 SVGIG (reference sequence). Trimming left V 3 bases short and J 2 bases short, with 11 bases between. The CDR3 sequence: CAWRIGLPYEQYF. CDR3 bases: TGTGCCTGGAGAATTGGCCTTCCCTACGAGCAGTACTTC.

This chain joins TRBV29-1 and TRBJ2-5, with D possibly matching TRBD2 (5 bases). CDR3 length: 16 residues. Germline V gene lookup returns CDR1 SQVTM and CDR2 ANQGSEA. Trimming stripped 0 bases from V and 3 bases from J, with 17 bases between. The CDR3 sequence: CSVEDPVARGEETQYF. The CDR3 nucleotides are TGCAGCGTTGAAGACCCGGTAGCGAGAGGAGAAGAGACCCAGTACTTC.

The chain joins TRBV5-4 to TRBJ1-2, with D possibly TRBD1 on 5 matching bases. CDR3 size: 16 residues. The ends were cut back, 0 bases at V and 8 bases at J, with 20 bases in the middle. Germline CDR1 is SGHNT and CDR2 is YYREEE (reference sequence). In DNA form, the CDR3 reads TGTGCCAGCAGCTTGGCCGGGGGGGGTAGTTTATACGGCTACACCTTC. Protein sequence: CASSLAGGGSLYGYTF.

V and J are TRBV2 and TRBJ2-2, with 14 bases lining up with TRBD2. V lost 10 bases and J lost 5; bases outside the gene matches: 9. The CDR3 spans 16 residues. CDR1 is SNHLY and CDR2 is FYNNEI in the germline V gene. CDR3 sequence (DNA): TGTGCCACCGCGGGGACTAGCGGGAGAGGGACCGGGGAGCTGTTTTTT. Protein: CATAGTSGRGTGELFF.

V is TRBV6-5 and J is TRBJ1-1; TRBD1 might be the D (5 bases). Germline loops: CDR1 MNHEY, CDR2 SVGAGI. V lost 3 bases and J lost 0, with 11 bases in between. This CDR3 has 15 amino acids. The CDR3 sequence is CASSYESGVNTEAFF. In DNA form, the CDR3 reads TGTGCCAGCAGTTATGAGTCGGGGGTGAACACTGAAGCTTTCTTT.

The chain uses TRBV4-1 and TRBJ2-5; 7 nucleotides line up with TRBD1. The J segment lost 6 bases and the V segment lost 1 base, leaving 5 bases of the junction unmatched. This CDR3 has 14 residues. The germline V gene has CDR1 MGHRA and CDR2 YSYEKL. Here the CDR3 reads CASSQVQGDKTQYF. CDR3 sequence (DNA): TGCGCCAGCAGCCAAGTCCAGGGGGACAAGACCCAGTACTTC.

The chain carries TRBV4-1 and TRBJ1-2; possible D gene TRBD1, 6 bases. The germline V gene has CDR1 MGHRA and CDR2 YSYEKL. Deletions cut 1 base from V and 4 bases from J, with 10 bases between. The CDR3 has 14 amino acids. CDR3 sequence reads: CASSQATGSYGYTF. The CDR3 nucleotides are TGCGCCAGCAGCCAAGCCACAGGGTCCTATGGCTACACCTTC.

The CDR3 protein is CATSDLVGVGTQYF. The CDR3, as DNA: TGTGCCACCAGTGATTTGGTCGGGGTTGGGACCCAGTACTTC. This chain connects TRBV24-1 to TRBJ2-5; weak D call: TRBD2 (5 bases). The germline V gene encodes CDR1 KGHDR and CDR2 SFDVKD. Deletions cut 0 bases from V and 7 bases from J, with 11 bases between. The CDR3 totals 14 residues.

The rearrangement joins TRBV10-3 to TRBJ2-1, with 7 nucleotides matching TRBD1. Per germline, CDR1 ENHRY and CDR2 SYGVKD. The CDR3 sequence is 12 residues long. The junction had 1 base not matched to a gene; V was cut back by 3 bases and J by 8 bases. The CDR3 region has the DNA TGTGCCATCAGTGATGGACAGGATGAGCAGTTCTTC. Translation gives CAISDGQDEQFF.

This chain uses TRBV18 with TRBJ2-1, with 8 bases matching TRBD1. CDR3 length: 15 residues. Unmatched junction bases numbered 3, after V lost 3 bases and J lost 2 bases. Germline CDR1 is KGHSH and CDR2 is LQKENI. Written as DNA, the CDR3 is TGTGCCAGCTCACCCCCGACAGGGGCCTACAATGAGCAGTTCTTC. Translating gives CASSPPTGAYNEQFF.

The CDR3 sequence is CASSEFRDSLPLTTNEKLFF. CDR3 bases: TGTGCCAGCAGTGAATTTAGGGACAGTCTACCCCTTACAACTAATGAAAAACTGTTTTTT. J is TRBJ1-4 and V is TRBV2; 7 bases fit TRBD1. CDR1 SNHLY and CDR2 FYNNEI come from the germline V gene. The CDR3 loop spans 20 amino acids. V lost 2 bases and J lost 0; bases outside the gene matches: 15.